The following is a TCR beta chain sequence with its context. Its specificity is unknown. These data come from a study of graft-versus-host responses after intestinal transplantation. Study as a whole: All recipients were given anti-thymocyte globulin induction, and tacrolimus and steroids were then administered for 3 to 4 years.

This CDR3 has 16 residues. V was clipped by 3 bases and J by 4 bases; unmatched bases: 10. CDR1 is SGDLS, CDR2 YYNGEE, per germline. Clones were read by immunoSEQ multiplex PCR, and TCRdb kept only the in-frame ones, dropping some. Of about 110,000 clones listed, roughly 93% are singletons. Findings of the study overall: GvH clones occurred in recipient marrow; some first appeared in ileum or blood.

The genes are TRBV9 and TRBJ2-7; 10 nucleotides line up with TRBD1. The receptor was isolated from a human donor who was the organ donor for an intestinal transplant. The material was unstimulated CD8+ T cells sorted from spleen or lymph node cells, obtained before transplant. This CDR3 reads CASSDRIGTGEYEQYF. The CDR3 coding sequence is TGTGCCAGCAGCGATCGTATCGGGACAGGGGAATACGAGCAGTACTTC.